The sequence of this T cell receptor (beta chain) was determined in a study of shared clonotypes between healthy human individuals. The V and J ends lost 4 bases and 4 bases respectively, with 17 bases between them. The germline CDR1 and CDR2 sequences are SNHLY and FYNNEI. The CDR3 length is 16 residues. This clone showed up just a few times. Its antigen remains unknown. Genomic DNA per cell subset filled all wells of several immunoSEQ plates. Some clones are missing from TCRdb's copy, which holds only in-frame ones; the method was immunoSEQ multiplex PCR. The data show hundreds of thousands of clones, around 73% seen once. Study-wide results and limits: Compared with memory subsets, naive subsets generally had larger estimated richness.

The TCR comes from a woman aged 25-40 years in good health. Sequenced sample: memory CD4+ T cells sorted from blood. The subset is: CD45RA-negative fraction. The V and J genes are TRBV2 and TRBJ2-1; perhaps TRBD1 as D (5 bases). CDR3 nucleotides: TGTGCCAGCAGTGGCCGACAGTACCCCTTATACAATGAGCAGTTCTTC. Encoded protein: CASSGRQYPLYNEQFF. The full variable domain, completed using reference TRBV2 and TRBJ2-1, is EPEVTQTPSHQVTQMGQEVILRCVPISNHLYFYWYRQILGQKVEFLVSFYNNEISEKSEIFDDQFSVERPDGSNFTLKIRSTKLEDSAMYFCASSGRQYPLYNEQFFGPGTRLTVL.